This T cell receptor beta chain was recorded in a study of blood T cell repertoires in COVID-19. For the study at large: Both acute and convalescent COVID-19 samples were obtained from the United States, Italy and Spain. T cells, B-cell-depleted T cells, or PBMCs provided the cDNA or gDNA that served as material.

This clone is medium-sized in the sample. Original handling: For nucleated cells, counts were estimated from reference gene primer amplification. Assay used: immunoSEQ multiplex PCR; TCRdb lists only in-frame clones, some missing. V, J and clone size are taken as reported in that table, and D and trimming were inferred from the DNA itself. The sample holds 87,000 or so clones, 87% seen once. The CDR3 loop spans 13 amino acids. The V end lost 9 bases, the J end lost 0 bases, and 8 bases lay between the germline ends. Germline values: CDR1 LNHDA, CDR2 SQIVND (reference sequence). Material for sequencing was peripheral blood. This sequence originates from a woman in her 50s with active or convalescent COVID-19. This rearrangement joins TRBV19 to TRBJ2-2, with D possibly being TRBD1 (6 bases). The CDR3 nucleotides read TGTGCCAGCTACAGGGCGAACACCGGGGAGCTGTTTTTT. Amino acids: CASYRANTGELFF.